This T cell receptor (beta chain) was recorded in a study of vaccination and CD4 T cells after COVID-19. As for the study in general: Collection of post-COVID samples occurred a median around 91 days after diagnosis, spanning a range of 35 to 161.

The sample's treatment: roughly 11-day PBMC culture with coronavirus spike peptide pools or control peptides (ViraFEST assay). The germline CDR1 and CDR2 sequences are LGHDT and YNNKEL (reference sequence). The CDR3 is made up of 16 amino acids. The V end was cut by 4 bases, the J end by 2 bases, with 16 bases between. Notes on this clonotype: Its antigen is as yet unknown.

The Oncomine TCR Beta short-read assay sequenced DNA from cultured CD4+ T cells. TCRdb analysed the PCR reads with MiXCR anew, one entry per CDR3 protein. The sample records more than 4,000 distinct CDR3 sequences, 15% to 20% being singletons. This receptor was identified in a human donor who had recovered from COVID-19. The material sequenced was CD4+ T cells from blood, cultured in vitro. The chain employs TRBV3-1 and TRBJ2-3; D not certain. CDR3 sequence: CASSPRPDLATDTQYF. CDR3 DNA sequence: TGTGCCAGCAGCCCCCGACCAGATTTAGCCACAGATACGCAGTATTTT.